This T cell receptor (beta chain) was identified in a study of T cell repertoires in cytomegalovirus infection. Overall study context: CMV infection and matching HLA type were both indicated by public TCR beta signatures.

Findings and limits, study-wide: What dominated the ex vivo response were HLA-C-restricted CMV-specific TCR beta clonotypes.

Ten or more counts support this clonotype. Its cognate antigen is unknown. TCRdb recomputed calls from the reads with MiXCR, one row per CDR3 protein. The sample holds around 440,000 distinct CDR3 sequences, about 11% seen once. Trimming removed 8 bases from V and 5 bases from J; junction bases left unmatched: 11. This CDR3 is 14 amino acids long. Germline CDR1 LNHDA, CDR2 SQIVND (reference sequence). The sequence was collected from a human donor in good health (CMV status not recorded). Some clones in this sample may be carry-over from other donors' samples. The gene calls are TRBV19 and TRBJ1-1, with 7 positions matching TRBD1. The sample consisted of PBMCs. Written as DNA, the CDR3 is TGTGCCAGTGATACAGGGGTACGGGTAACTGAAGCTTTCTTT. Its translation: CASDTGVRVTEAFF.